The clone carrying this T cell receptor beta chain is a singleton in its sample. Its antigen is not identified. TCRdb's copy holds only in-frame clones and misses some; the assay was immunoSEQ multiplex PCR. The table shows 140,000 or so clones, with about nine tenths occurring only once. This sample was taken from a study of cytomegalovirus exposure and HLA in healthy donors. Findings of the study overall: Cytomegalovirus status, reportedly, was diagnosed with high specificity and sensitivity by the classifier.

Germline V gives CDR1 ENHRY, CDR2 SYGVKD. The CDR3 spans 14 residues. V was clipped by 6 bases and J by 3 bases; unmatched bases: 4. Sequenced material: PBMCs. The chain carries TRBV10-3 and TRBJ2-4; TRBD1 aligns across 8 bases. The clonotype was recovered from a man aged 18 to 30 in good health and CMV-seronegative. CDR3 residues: CAISRDRYKNIQYF. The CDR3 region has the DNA TGTGCCATCAGCCGGGACAGGTACAAAAACATTCAGTACTTC.